This TCR beta chain was recorded in a study of OX40 agonist ivuxolimab in advanced cancers. Whole-study context: Three patients responded partially, comprising one with hepatocellular carcinoma and two with cutaneous melanoma.

Findings and limits, study-wide: Partial responders treated at 0.1-3.0 mg/kg exhibited clonal expansion among the lowest measured. Both blood CD4+ and CD8+ T cells showed clonal growth by week 6 at 0.1 to 3.0 mg/kg.

The method was immunoSEQ multiplex PCR; TCRdb's version includes in-frame clones alone and lacks a portion of them. The sample holds 75,000 to 90,000 clones; more than 85% are singletons and the top ten take roughly 1.1%. J gave up 9 bases and V 3 bases, and 11 bases lay outside the gene matches. The CDR3 loop spans 16 amino acids. Germline CDR1 is LNHDA and CDR2 is SQIVND (reference sequence). This clone was counted once. No antigen is known for it. This TCR came from an adult with an advanced solid tumor such as melanoma, head and neck, liver or kidney cancer. This chain joins TRBV19 and TRBJ2-1, with 10 bases identical to TRBD2. Sequencing used CD4+ or CD8+ T cells sorted from blood, obtained in a trial of the OX40 agonist ivuxolimab. This CDR3 reads CASSIYTSGKVGEQFF. CDR3 nucleotide sequence: TGTGCCAGTAGTATCTACACTAGCGGGAAGGTTGGTGAGCAGTTCTTC.